One sample yielded the 32 T cell receptor beta chains listed below, sequenced in a study of blood T cell repertoires in COVID-19. Assay used: immunoSEQ multiplex PCR; TCRdb lists only in-frame clones, some missing. The table shows some 150,000 clones, with around 75% occurring only once. The sample was peripheral blood. These receptors were taken from a woman between 70 and 85 years old with COVID-19, enrolled during active disease.

This rearrangement joins TRBV6-5 to TRBJ1-5; no clear D. The length of the CDR3 is 13 residues. The germline V and J ends were trimmed by 7 bases and 4 bases, with 11 bases remaining between them. CDR1 is MNHEY, CDR2 SVGAGI, per germline. The CDR3 loop is CASTGNYNQPQHF. The CDR3 coding sequence is TGTGCCAGCACCGGGAACTATAATCAGCCCCAGCATTTT.

The rearrangement links TRBV3-1 (or the pseudogene TRBV3-2) to TRBJ2-1; D possibly corresponds to TRBD2 (7 bases). CDR3 length: 15 amino acids. Deletions cut 4 bases from V and 7 bases from J, with 17 bases between. CDR1 LGHDT and CDR2 YNNKEL come from the germline V gene (reference sequence). The CDR3 DNA reads TGTGCCAGCAGCCTTAGGATAGGGGGGGGGAATGAGCAGTTCTTC. It codes for CASSLRIGGGNEQFF.

This clone has just one count. The chain recombines TRBV6-5 with TRBJ2-7; TRBD2 aligns across 7 bases. Germline CDR1 MNHEY, CDR2 SVGAGI. The V segment lost 2 bases and the J segment 2 bases; nucleotides outside the gene matches: 6. The CDR3 sequence is 15 residues long. CDR3 amino acids: CASSYAGGGAYEQYF. CDR3 in DNA: TGTGCCAGCAGTTACGCGGGTGGGGGGGCCTACGAGCAGTACTTC.

CDR3 bases: TGCGCCAGCAGCTTGGGATGGGACAGGGTTGTCCTTAACTATGGCTACACCTTC. Its translation: CASSLGWDRVVLNYGYTF. The chain has TRBV5-1 and TRBJ1-2; the match to TRBD1 covers 9 bases. The junction had 10 bases not matched to a gene; V was cut back by 0 bases and J by 1 base. Germline CDR1 and CDR2: SGHRS and YFSETQ. CDR3 length: 18 residues.

To note about this clone: The germline gene is not matched at one end of the junction; a read error may be the cause. Other DNA variants within this sample encode the same CDR3. This chain links TRBV15 with TRBJ1-5, with D uncertain. The CDR3 sequence is 15 residues long. The germline V gene encodes CDR1 LNHNV and CDR2 YYDKDF (reference sequence). The CDR3 nucleotides are TGTGCCACCAGCAGGGACCGGGGTTTCAATCAACCCCAGCATTTT. Amino acid sequence: CATSRDRGFNQPQHF.

This rearrangement joins TRBV5-1 to TRBJ1-4, with TRBD1 matching 10 bases. Looked up from germline, CDR1 is SGHRS and CDR2 is YFSETQ. V was clipped by 4 bases and J by 0 bases; unmatched bases: 9. The CDR3 sequence is 18 residues long. DNA for the CDR3: TGCGCCAGCAGCCTAACGGGACAGGGGTTCGCAACTAATGAAAAACTGTTTTTT. Amino acid sequence: CASSLTGQGFATNEKLFF.

V and J are TRBV29-1 and TRBJ2-3; 10 bases are shared with TRBD1. V lost 3 bases and J lost 4; bases outside the gene matches: 7. Germline lookup yields CDR1 SQVTM and CDR2 ANQGSEA. CDR3 size: 15 residues. In nucleotides, the CDR3 is TGCAGCGTTGAGCGGGGGGACAGGGGCCCAGATACGCAGTATTTT. Translated, it gives CSVERGDRGPDTQYF.

The CDR3 DNA follows: TGCGCCAGCAGCTTGGAACAGGGGGCAAATGGAAACACCATATATTTT. Amino acids: CASSLEQGANGNTIYF. The gene calls are TRBV5-1 and TRBJ1-3, with 9 nucleotides matching TRBD1. Germline CDR1 and CDR2: SGHRS and YFSETQ. Trimming took 0 bases from V and 3 from J; bases not matched to a gene: 4. The CDR3 has 16 residues. The variable domain in full, with the rest retrieved from reference TRBV5-1 and TRBJ1-3, is KAGVTQTPRYLIKTRGQQVTLSCSPISGHRSVSWYQQTPGQGLQFLFEYFSETQRNKGNFPGRFSGRQFSNSRSEMNVSTLELGDSALYLCASSLEQGANGNTIYFGEGSWLTVV.

This clone came up a few times. The chain has TRBV19 and TRBJ2-3; weak D call: TRBD2 (7 bases). Germline V gene lookup returns CDR1 LNHDA and CDR2 SQIVND (reference sequence). Trimming took off 4 bases at V and 4 bases at J, with 12 bases between the two ends. The CDR3 loop spans 14 amino acids. CDR3 loop: CASSRGGGADTQYF. For the CDR3, the DNA is TGTGCCAGTAGTAGGGGGGGCGGAGCAGATACGCAGTATTTT.

The genes are TRBV4-2 and TRBJ1-2; D unclear. This CDR3 region has 14 residues. Looked up from germline, CDR1 is LGHNA and CDR2 is YNFKEQ. The V and J ends lost 0 bases and 4 bases respectively, with 9 bases between them. This CDR3 reads CASSQEAGPYGYTF. In DNA form, the CDR3 reads TGTGCCAGCAGCCAAGAGGCAGGCCCCTATGGCTACACCTTC.

The chain recombines TRBV9 with TRBJ2-6, with TRBD1 identical over 11 bases. J gave up 1 base and V 4 bases, and 4 bases lay outside the gene matches. The CDR3 spans 17 residues. The germline V gene encodes CDR1 SGDLS and CDR2 YYNGEE. The DNA of the CDR3 is TGTGCCAGCAGCTTCGGACAGGGGGCTTCTGGGGCCAACGTCCTGACTTTC. This translates into CASSFGQGASGANVLTF.

The chain combines TRBV6-4 with TRBJ1-4; D gene ambiguous. The CDR3 consists of 13 residues. Germline CDR1 is MRHNA and CDR2 is SNTAGT. Deletions cut 11 bases from V and 4 bases from J, with 14 bases between. CDR3 nucleotide sequence: TGTGCCCCGCTGGAGTGGAGTAATGAAAAACTGTTTTTT. Protein product: CAPLEWSNEKLFF.

The chain links TRBV7-2 to TRBJ1-3; TRBD1 matches at 7 bases. The V and J ends lost 5 bases and 0 bases, in that order; junction bases with no gene match: 10. There are 17 residues in the CDR3. Germline assignment: CDR1 SGHTA and CDR2 FQGNSA. CDR3 nucleotides: TGTGCCAGCAGCATAACCGGGACAGAGATCTCTGGAAACACCATATATTTT. Its translation is CASSITGTEISGNTIYF.

The CDR3 nucleotides read TGCGCCAGCAGCTTGGATGTGACAGGGGTATCTGAAGCTTTCTTT. This codes for CASSLDVTGVSEAFF. The chain links TRBV5-1 to TRBJ1-1; 8 bases map to TRBD1. The CDR3 totals 15 residues. Germline V gene sequence: CDR1 SGHRS, CDR2 YFSETQ. The trim removed 0 bases at V and 6 bases at J, leaving 7 bases unmatched.

The CDR3 bases are TGTGCCTGGGGGGGCAGGTCCTACTCCTACGAGCAGTACTTC. Amino acids: CAWGGRSYSYEQYF. The V gene is TRBV30, the J gene TRBJ2-7; D is possibly TRBD1 (6 bases). CDR3 length: 14 amino acids. V lost 5 bases and J lost 0, with 14 bases in between. The germline V gene has CDR1 GTSNPN and CDR2 SVGIG (reference sequence).

The chain couples TRBV19 to TRBJ1-2; 8 bases match TRBD1. Germline CDR1 and CDR2: LNHDA and SQIVND (reference sequence). Trimming removed 10 bases from V and 4 bases from J; junction bases left unmatched: 23. The CDR3 is made up of 18 amino acids. In DNA form, the CDR3 reads TGTGCCACCTATGCCGGGACAGGAGCCGCCGGAGCCTTCTATGGCTACACCTTC. Its translation: CATYAGTGAAGAFYGYTF.

This clone was found once. The V and J genes are TRBV5-1 and TRBJ2-5, with 10 nucleotides matching TRBD1. The length of the CDR3 is 15 residues. V dropped 0 bases and J dropped 4; count of bases not matched to a gene: 3. From germline, CDR1 is SGHRS and CDR2 YFSETQ. The chain's CDR3 is CASSLDGTGVETQYF. CDR3 bases: TGCGCCAGCAGCTTGGATGGGACAGGGGTAGAGACCCAGTACTTC.

The chain carries TRBV6-4 and TRBJ1-2, with D perhaps TRBD1 (6 bases). Trimming took off 6 bases at V and 7 bases at J, with 15 bases between the two ends. Germline CDR1 reads MRHNA; CDR2 reads SNTAGT. The CDR3 is made up of 13 amino acids. The CDR3 reads CASRGGGASGYTF. In nucleotides, the CDR3 is TGTGCCAGCAGAGGCGGGGGGGCGAGTGGCTACACCTTC.

The chain has TRBV5-1 and TRBJ2-5; 12 nucleotides align to TRBD2. CDR1 and CDR2 (germline): SGHRS, YFSETQ. This CDR3 has 16 amino acids. V gave up 6 bases and J gave up 3 bases; unmatched junction bases: 9. Here the CDR3 reads CASTLRASGGEETQYF. The DNA of the CDR3 is TGCGCCAGCACCCTGCGGGCTAGCGGGGGGGAAGAGACCCAGTACTTC.

This clone was counted only a few times. This sequence joins TRBV25-1 and TRBJ2-5; a possible D gene is TRBD2 (5 bases). Trimming took off 6 bases at V and 0 bases at J, with 5 bases between the two ends. This CDR3 is 12 amino acids long. CDR1 and CDR2 from the germline V gene are MGHDK and SYGVNS. CDR3 protein: CASRRDQETQYF. Written as DNA, the CDR3 is TGTGCCAGCAGGAGGGACCAAGAGACCCAGTACTTC.

The rearrangement uses TRBV11-2 and TRBJ2-7, with 8 bases matching TRBD1. Germline CDR1 SGHAT, CDR2 FQNNGV. This CDR3 spans 15 amino acids. V lost 5 bases to trimming and J lost 3 bases; unmatched junction nucleotides: 9. CDR3 sequence: CASSPNPTGVYEQYF. In nucleotides, the CDR3 is TGTGCCAGCAGCCCCAACCCGACAGGGGTCTACGAGCAGTACTTC. The full variable domain, its missing parts supplied by reference TRBV11-2 and TRBJ2-7, is EAGVAQSPRYKIIEKRQSVAFWCNPISGHATLYWYQQILGQGPKLLIQFQNNGVVDDSQLPKDRFSAERLKGVDSTLKIQPAKLEDSAVYLCASSPNPTGVYEQYFGPGTRLTVT.

This clone was detected once. The chain is built from TRBV6-5 and TRBJ1-2; no firm D call. The length of the CDR3 is 14 residues. V gave up 6 bases and J gave up 6 bases, with 17 bases separating them. Germline CDR1 MNHEY, CDR2 SVGAGI. Written as DNA, the CDR3 is TGTGCCAGCAGCTACCGAGAAGGGCGGGATGGCTACACCTTC. Translation: CASSYREGRDGYTF.

This sequence joins TRBV12-3 or TRBV12-4 and TRBJ2-1; perhaps TRBD2 as D (6 bases). The CDR3 extends over 13 amino acids. V lost 5 bases to trimming and J lost 4 bases, with 9 bases between them. The CDR3 DNA reads as TGTGCCAGCAGTGCGACTAGTTACAATGAGCAGTTCTTC. It specifies CASSATSYNEQFF.

The rearrangement joins TRBV5-1 to TRBJ1-2; D remains ambiguous. This CDR3 region has 14 residues. From germline, CDR1 is SGHRS and CDR2 YFSETQ. Trimming removed 4 bases at V and 7 bases at J, with 17 bases between. Written as DNA, the CDR3 is TGCGCCAGCAGCCGGGAGATCGGACTAGGTGGCTACACCTTC. This codes for CASSREIGLGGYTF.

The chain links TRBV7-7 to TRBJ1-5; 9 nucleotides align to TRBD1. The CDR3 spans 18 residues. CDR1 is SSHAT, CDR2 FNYEAQ, per germline (reference sequence). CDR3 sequence reads: CARPRAGSRTGVNQPQHF. In nucleotides, the CDR3 is TGTGCTAGGCCGCGCGCAGGGAGTCGGACAGGGGTAAATCAGCCCCAGCATTTT.

V usage is TRBV6-6 and J usage is TRBJ1-2; D remains unclear. This CDR3 is built from 12 residues. Trimming cost V 2 bases and J 5 bases, with 6 bases left between them. Germline V CDR1 and CDR2: MNHNY, SVGAGI (reference sequence). Written as DNA, the CDR3 is TGTGCCAGCAGTTACGGCCGTTATGGCTACACCTTC. It is translated as CASSYGRYGYTF.

V gene TRBV6-5 combines with J gene TRBJ2-5; D is perhaps TRBD1 (7 bases). Germline V gives CDR1 MNHEY, CDR2 SVGAGI. V lost 6 bases, J lost 5 bases, and 16 bases lay in between. The CDR3 covers 14 residues. The CDR3: CASSPTTGRETQYF. The DNA for the CDR3 is TGTGCCAGCAGCCCCACGACAGGGAGGGAGACCCAGTACTTC.

This chain connects TRBV10-3 to TRBJ1-1; perhaps TRBD1 as D (6 bases). The CDR3 is 15 amino acids. The V end was cut by 10 bases, the J end by 2 bases, with 20 bases between. Per germline, CDR1 ENHRY and CDR2 SYGVKD. CDR3 in amino acids: CASTSPGVGNTEAFF. The CDR3 DNA follows: TGTGCCAGCACCTCCCCAGGGGTGGGAAACACTGAAGCTTTCTTT.

The rearrangement uses TRBV5-1 and TRBJ2-2; TRBD1 matches at 10 bases. J lost 2 bases, V lost 3 bases, and 13 bases had no gene match. The CDR3 is 19 amino acids. Germline-derived CDR1 and CDR2 are SGHRS and YFSETQ. CDR3 residues: CASSSPRTGGGPNTGELFF. CDR3 DNA: TGCGCCAGCAGCTCCCCGCGGACAGGGGGGGGCCCTAACACCGGGGAGCTGTTTTTT.

V and J are TRBV4-2 and TRBJ1-3; 8 bases are a match to TRBD1. The CDR3 spans 16 residues. Trimming removed 0 bases from V and 8 bases from J; junction bases left unmatched: 9. Per the germline V gene, CDR1 is LGHNA and CDR2 is YNFKEQ. In nucleotides, the CDR3 is TGTGCCAGCAGCCAAGAAATTGGACAGGGTCGGGACACCATATATTTT. It translates to CASSQEIGQGRDTIYF.

V and J are TRBV10-3 and TRBJ1-2; D is undetermined. Trimming pared 11 bases from V and 1 base from J, leaving 17 bases between. Germline-derived CDR1 and CDR2 are ENHRY and SYGVKD. The CDR3 has 14 amino acids. The CDR3 here is CAPRRPTDNYGYTF. CDR3 sequence (DNA): TGTGCCCCGAGGAGACCGACGGATAACTATGGCTACACCTTC.

This clone was seen only once. V usage is TRBV28 and J usage is TRBJ2-7; perhaps TRBD2 as D (6 bases). Trimming removed 8 bases at V and 4 bases at J, with 15 bases between. There are 13 residues in the CDR3. Germline V gene lookup returns CDR1 MDHEN and CDR2 SYDVKM. CDR3 in amino acids: CASGGSGLYEQYF. The CDR3, as DNA: TGTGCCAGCGGGGGGTCAGGGCTTTACGAGCAGTACTTC. Combining the CDR3 with reference TRBV28 and TRBJ2-7 gives the whole variable domain DVKVTQSSRYLVKRTGEKVFLECVQDMDHENMFWYRQDPGLGLRLIYFSYDVKMKEKGDIPEGYSVSREKKERFSLILESASTNQTSMYLCASGGSGLYEQYFGPGTRLTVT.